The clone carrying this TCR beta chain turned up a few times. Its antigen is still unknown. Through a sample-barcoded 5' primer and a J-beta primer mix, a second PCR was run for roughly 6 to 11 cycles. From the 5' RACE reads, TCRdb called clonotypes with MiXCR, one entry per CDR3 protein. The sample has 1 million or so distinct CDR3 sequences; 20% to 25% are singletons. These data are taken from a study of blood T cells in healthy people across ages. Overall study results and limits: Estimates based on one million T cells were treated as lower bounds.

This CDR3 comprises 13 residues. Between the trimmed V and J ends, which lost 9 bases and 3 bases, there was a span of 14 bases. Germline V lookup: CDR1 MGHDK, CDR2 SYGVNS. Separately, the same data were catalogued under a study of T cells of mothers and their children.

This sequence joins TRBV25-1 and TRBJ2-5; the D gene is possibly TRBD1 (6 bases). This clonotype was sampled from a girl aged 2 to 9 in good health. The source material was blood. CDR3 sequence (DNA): TGTGCCAGAGGAGTGGCAGGGGAAGAGACCCAGTACTTC. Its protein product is CARGVAGEETQYF.